This T cell receptor beta chain emerged from a study of regulatory T cells in long-lasting Graves disease. This clonotype was observed a handful of times. To make TCR beta libraries, researchers used iRepertoire HTBI primers and Arm-PCR of CDR3 regions. TCRdb reanalysed the multiplex PCR reads using MiXCR and keeps one entry per CDR3 protein. The sample lists a few hundred thousand distinct CDR3 sequences, roughly a quarter occurring once. CDR3 length equals 16 residues. Trimming removed 4 bases from V and 7 bases from J; junction bases left unmatched: 8. Germline V gene data show CDR1 as SGDLS and CDR2 as YYNGEE. Time point of the sample: persistent/refractory GD, antithyroid drugs over 5 years with positive TRAb. The TCR library was made from RNA that had been extracted from PBMCs in TRIzol.

This sequence joins TRBV9 and TRBJ2-2; TRBD1 aligns across 12 bases. The clonotype was recovered from a female donor with Graves disease. This specimen consisted of peripheral blood mononuclear cells (PBMCs), obtained when the disease was refractory, from a patient treated with antithyroid drugs. The CDR3 region has the DNA TGTGCCAGCAGCCCGGGACAGGGGGCTGGCCTCGGGGAGCTGTTTTTT. Translating gives CASSPGQGAGLGELFF.